These 31 T cell receptor beta chains originate from one sample sequenced in a study of T cells in localized non-small cell lung cancer. Sequencing used immunoSEQ multiplex PCR; TCRdb keeps in-frame clones, though not all of them. This sample has about 130,000 clones, with approximately 88% found just once. This material consisted of peripheral blood, taken before any cancer treatment. The receptors were sampled from a female donor at least 60 years old with stage I lung adenocarcinoma.

This clone was observed a single time. The chain recombines TRBV30 with TRBJ1-4; the D gene is possibly TRBD1 (6 bases). The CDR3 is 10 residues long. From germline, CDR1 is GTSNPN and CDR2 SVGIG (reference sequence). With 6 bases removed from V and 10 bases from J, the gap between germline ends came to 9 bases. The CDR3 region has the DNA TGTGCCTGCGGGGGGCGAAAACTGTTTTTT. Translation gives CACGGRKLFF.

CDR3 loop: CASKKNYNQPQHF. Written as DNA, the CDR3 is TGTGCCAGCAAAAAGAACTACAATCAGCCCCAGCATTTT. The chain carries TRBV6-1 and TRBJ1-5; D is ambiguous. From germline, CDR1 is MNHNS and CDR2 SASEGT. This CDR3 is 13 amino acids long. V was clipped by 7 bases and J by 3 bases, with 10 bases between them.

The chain couples TRBV25-1 to TRBJ2-1; the match to TRBD1 covers 8 bases. The CDR3 contains 14 residues. Germline-derived CDR1 and CDR2 are MGHDK and SYGVNS. After removal of 3 bases from V and 12 bases from J, the junction contained 10 bases not matched to a gene. Here the CDR3 reads CASSEPGQAQGQFF. As DNA, the CDR3 is TGTGCCAGCAGTGAGCCGGGACAGGCCCAAGGGCAGTTCTTC.

This clone was observed a handful of times. The DNA for the CDR3 is TGTGCCATCCTCCCCGGGGGTGGGACCAAAAACATTCAGTACTTC. Protein: CAILPGGGTKNIQYF. The chain has TRBV28 and TRBJ2-4; D may be TRBD2 (6 bases). Looked up from germline, CDR1 is MDHEN and CDR2 is SYDVKM. Trimming cost V 10 bases and J 2 bases, with 18 bases left between them. The CDR3 totals 15 residues.

The CDR3 reads CASSLDLSGTYNEQFF. The DNA of the CDR3 is TGCGCCAGCAGCTTGGATCTTAGCGGGACCTACAATGAGCAGTTCTTC. This chain connects TRBV5-1 to TRBJ2-1; 8 bases match TRBD2. Germline CDR1 SGHRS, CDR2 YFSETQ. This CDR3 is built from 16 residues. After removal of 0 bases from V and 2 bases from J, the junction contained 4 bases not matched to a gene.

The CDR3 protein is CASSHPDNRGNYEQYF. CDR3 sequence (DNA): TGTGCCAGCAGCCACCCCGACAACAGGGGGAACTACGAGCAGTACTTC. The gene calls are TRBV21-1 and TRBJ2-7; the table's D call of TRBD1 was not tested on the DNA. TRBV21-1 is recorded as a pseudogene. The CDR3 is 16 amino acids.

CDR3 region: CASSVATGLVPSTEQFF. The DNA for the CDR3 is TGTGCCAGCAGCGTGGCAACGGGACTAGTCCCTTCCACTGAGCAGTTCTTC. The chain combines TRBV9 with TRBJ2-1; 8 nucleotides align to TRBD2. This CDR3 spans 17 amino acids. The V gene end was trimmed by 2 bases and the J gene end by 9 bases; junction bases not matched to a gene: 16. Germline CDR1 SGDLS, CDR2 YYNGEE.

In its sample, this clone was seen a few times. This chain connects TRBV5-8 to TRBJ2-6; D possibly corresponds to TRBD1 (6 bases). Germline values: CDR1 SGHTS, CDR2 YDEGEE. The length of the CDR3 is 17 residues. V lost 4 bases and J 0 bases, leaving 14 bases between the germline ends. In DNA form, the CDR3 reads TGTGCCAGCAGCCCCTCCACAGGGTTCTCTGGGGCCAACGTCCTGACTTTC. Protein sequence: CASSPSTGFSGANVLTF.

This chain joins TRBV5-1 and TRBJ2-5, with a weak D call TRBD2 (6 bases). CDR3 length: 18 residues. Per the germline V gene, CDR1 is SGHRS and CDR2 is YFSETQ. V was clipped by 0 bases and J by 5 bases, with 23 bases between them. The DNA for the CDR3 is TGCGCCAGCAGCTTGGGAGGAGGGATTCGGACCGGGGTTGAGACCCAGTACTTC. Translating gives CASSLGGGIRTGVETQYF.

The chain uses TRBV29-1 and TRBJ2-6; D is unclear. Germline lookup yields CDR1 SQVTM and CDR2 ANQGSEA. The CDR3 covers 13 residues. V lost 4 bases and J lost 2, with 6 bases in between. CDR3 nucleotide sequence: TGCAGCGTTGGAGCTCCTGGGGCCAACGTCCTGACTTTC. Its translation: CSVGAPGANVLTF.

The chain combines TRBV18 with TRBJ2-7, with 9 bases lining up with TRBD2. This CDR3 region has 14 residues. J gave up 7 bases and V 2 bases, and 6 bases lay outside the gene matches. Germline assignment: CDR1 KGHSH and CDR2 LQKENI. CDR3 DNA: TGTGCCAGCTCACCATTGGCGGGAGGGCCGGAGCAGTACTTC. This codes for CASSPLAGGPEQYF.

This clone has just a few counts. The CDR3 loop reads CASSARRGENTEAFF. The CDR3 DNA reads TGTGCCAGCAGCGCCCGCCGGGGGGAGAACACTGAAGCTTTCTTT. This chain links TRBV9 with TRBJ1-1; D perhaps matches TRBD1 (5 bases). Trimming pared 3 bases from V and 1 base from J, leaving 13 bases between. The CDR3 runs to 15 residues. CDR1 and CDR2 from the germline V gene are SGDLS and YYNGEE.

This clone was seen a handful of times. CDR3 sequence: CASSVGPASGELFF. CDR3 nucleotides: TGTGCCAGCAGCGTAGGTCCGGCATCCGGGGAGCTGTTTTTT. V and J are TRBV9 and TRBJ2-2, with D unresolved. V was trimmed by 0 bases and J by 6 bases, leaving 9 bases between them. CDR1 and CDR2 from the germline V gene are SGDLS and YYNGEE. This CDR3 is built from 14 residues.

This chain links TRBV5-5 with TRBJ1-5; D remains ambiguous. The V end lost 4 bases, the J end lost 4 bases, and 18 bases lay between the germline ends. This CDR3 has 16 residues. Germline V gene lookup returns CDR1 SGHKS and CDR2 YYEKEE (reference sequence). The CDR3 here is CASSLNVGVRNQPQHF. DNA for the CDR3: TGTGCCAGCAGCCTTAACGTCGGGGTCCGGAATCAGCCCCAGCATTTT.

The CDR3 here is CASSRSNLETQYF. The CDR3 DNA reads TGTGCCAGCAGTCGGTCTAATCTAGAGACCCAGTACTTC. The chain combines TRBV6-1 with TRBJ2-5; D not resolved. Germline V gene sequence: CDR1 MNHNS, CDR2 SASEGT. The CDR3 consists of 13 residues. V was clipped by 5 bases and J by 4 bases, with 11 bases between them.

The V call is TRBV28, the J call TRBJ2-7, with TRBD2 matching 11 bases. J gave up 0 bases and V 9 bases, and 1 base lay outside the gene matches. Germline CDR1 reads MDHEN; CDR2 reads SYDVKM. CDR3 size: 13 residues. The CDR3 spells CASLAGGSYEQYF. CDR3 nucleotides: TGTGCCAGTCTAGCGGGAGGCTCCTACGAGCAGTACTTC.

This chain links TRBV29-1 with TRBJ1-2; D gene unclear. This CDR3 is 10 amino acids long. The germline V gene has CDR1 SQVTM and CDR2 ANQGSEA. V dropped 7 bases and J dropped 4 bases, with 7 bases sitting between them. CDR3 sequence reads: CSAGTYGYTF. In DNA form, the CDR3 reads TGCAGCGCTGGTACCTATGGCTACACCTTC.

In this sample, this clone turned up a few times. The chain joins TRBV2 to TRBJ1-1; no firm D call. The germline V and J ends were trimmed by 6 bases and 0 bases, with 23 bases remaining between them. Germline CDR1 SNHLY, CDR2 FYNNEI. The CDR3 loop spans 18 amino acids. In nucleotides, the CDR3 is TGTGCCAGCAGCCCCGGGCTATGGGAGATGGGGATGAACACTGAAGCTTTCTTT. Protein: CASSPGLWEMGMNTEAFF.

The chain is built from TRBV28 and TRBJ2-2; 11 nucleotides agree with TRBD2. The CDR3 sequence is 19 residues long. CDR1 and CDR2 (germline): MDHEN, SYDVKM. The V segment lost 5 bases and the J segment 6 bases; nucleotides outside the gene matches: 17. CDR3 sequence: CASSPFFSGRGNGAGELFF. The CDR3 nucleotides are TGTGCCAGCAGTCCATTCTTTAGCGGGAGGGGAAACGGCGCCGGGGAGCTGTTTTTT.

The genes are TRBV5-4 and TRBJ2-5; D gene unclear. The V and J ends lost 1 base and 2 bases respectively, with 9 bases between them. CDR1 SGHNT and CDR2 YYREEE come from the germline V gene (reference sequence). The CDR3 totals 14 residues. CDR3 residues: CASSLKGGQETQYF. As DNA, the CDR3 is TGTGCCAGCAGCTTGAAGGGCGGTCAAGAGACCCAGTACTTC.

V is TRBV28 and J is TRBJ1-4; 9 bases fit TRBD1. The CDR3 has 15 residues. V lost 2 bases and J lost 6; bases outside the gene matches: 4. Germline V gene data show CDR1 as MDHEN and CDR2 as SYDVKM. Here the CDR3 reads CASSLGGTGHEKLFF. The CDR3 DNA sequence: TGTGCCAGCAGTTTAGGGGGGACAGGGCATGAAAAACTGTTTTTT.

This chain connects TRBV7-3 to TRBJ2-7; TRBD2 aligns across 8 bases. There are 17 residues in the CDR3. Germline V gene data show CDR1 as SGHTA and CDR2 as FQGTGA. V shed 2 bases and J 2 bases; nucleotides not matched to a gene: 11. The CDR3 bases are TGTGCCAGCAGCTTATACACGGGAGGGCTAACGACCTACGAGCAGTACTTC. It translates to CASSLYTGGLTTYEQYF.

The V and J genes are TRBV28 and TRBJ1-5; 8 nucleotides line up with TRBD1. Trimming took 5 bases from V and 4 from J; bases not matched to a gene: 4. CDR3 length: 14 residues. Germline V lookup: CDR1 MDHEN, CDR2 SYDVKM. In DNA, the CDR3 is TGTGCCAGCAGTCGGGACAGGACTAATCAGCCCCAGCATTTT. Amino acids: CASSRDRTNQPQHF.

The J gene is TRBJ2-7, the V gene TRBV7-9, with D perhaps TRBD1 (5 bases). V was pared by 3 bases and J by 4 bases, with 13 bases between. The germline V gene encodes CDR1 SEHNR and CDR2 FQNEAQ (reference sequence). CDR3 length: 14 amino acids. The CDR3 coding sequence is TGTGCCAGCAGCTTTAGCCAAACAGGTTACGAGCAGTACTTC. Translating it yields CASSFSQTGYEQYF.

V usage is TRBV7-9 and J usage is TRBJ2-6; 8 nucleotides align to TRBD1. The V gene end was trimmed by 1 base and the J gene end by 0 bases; junction bases not matched to a gene: 2. CDR1 is SEHNR and CDR2 is FQNEAQ in the germline V gene (reference sequence). This CDR3 has 17 residues. CDR3 coding DNA: TGTGCCAGCAGCTTAGGGACAGGGACCTCTGGGGCCAACGTCCTGACTTTC. Its protein product is CASSLGTGTSGANVLTF.

The chain combines TRBV6-5 with TRBJ2-5, with unresolved D. Per the germline V gene, CDR1 is MNHEY and CDR2 is SVGAGI. This CDR3 contains 11 residues. Trimming took off 5 bases at V and 1 base at J, with 2 bases between the two ends. The CDR3 here is CASSPQETQYF. CDR3 bases: TGTGCCAGCAGTCCCCAAGAGACCCAGTACTTC.

The rearrangement uses TRBV6-1 and TRBJ2-2, with D tentatively TRBD2 (6 bases). CDR1 MNHNS and CDR2 SASEGT come from the germline V gene. Trimming removed 3 bases at V and 7 bases at J, with 12 bases between. The CDR3 is 14 amino acids. As DNA, the CDR3 is TGTGCCAGCAGTGAGCCGTCGCGGGGCGGGGAGCTGTTTTTT. This gives the protein CASSEPSRGGELFF.

This sequence joins TRBV10-1 and TRBJ1-1; no definite D call. Trimming removed 4 bases from V and 3 bases from J, with 12 bases in between. This CDR3 region has 14 residues. Germline CDR1 reads WNHNN; CDR2 reads SYGVQD (reference sequence). This CDR3 is CASSVGGSDTEAFF. The CDR3 DNA reads TGCGCCAGCAGTGTGGGAGGGTCTGACACTGAAGCTTTCTTT.

This chain connects TRBV28 to TRBJ1-1, with 7 bases identical to TRBD1. The CDR3 runs 14 residues. Trimming took 7 bases from V and 5 from J; bases not matched to a gene: 10. Germline V gene sequence: CDR1 MDHEN, CDR2 SYDVKM. In DNA, the CDR3 is TGTGCCAGCACCCTAGACAGGGTGGTAACTGAAGCTTTCTTT. Encoded protein: CASTLDRVVTEAFF.

V is TRBV5-1 and J is TRBJ1-5, with D perhaps matching TRBD1 (6 bases). The CDR3 spans 15 residues. The germline V and J ends were trimmed by 2 bases and 5 bases, with 14 bases remaining between them. The germline gives CDR1 SGHRS, CDR2 YFSETQ. The CDR3 nucleotides are TGCGCCAGCAGCTTACGAGGGACACGGGATCAGCCCCAGCATTTT. It yields the protein CASSLRGTRDQPQHF.

The CDR3 DNA reads as TGTGCCAGCACGCAGAGTATAACAGTTTCCTCCTACGAGCAGTACTTC. Its protein is CASTQSITVSSYEQYF. V gene TRBV28 combines with J gene TRBJ2-7; unclear D gene. The CDR3 extends over 16 amino acids. Germline-derived CDR1 and CDR2 are MDHEN and SYDVKM. The V and J ends lost 7 bases and 0 bases respectively, with 19 bases between them.